This T cell receptor beta chain comes out of a study of blood T cell repertoires in COVID-19. Methods used by the authors: Amplification of reference gene primers was used by the study to estimate nucleated cell counts. Produced via immunoSEQ multiplex PCR; TCRdb's table is partial and in-frame only. Clone size and the V and J calls come from that table; the DNA yielded D and trimming. The sample gives under 300,000 clones, around 81% of which show up once; roughly 2% is in the top ten. Trimming removed 1 base at V and 11 bases at J, with 12 bases between. CDR3 length equals 12 residues. CDR1 is SGHTS and CDR2 is YDEGEE in the germline V gene.

The source material was peripheral blood. This chain uses TRBV5-8 with TRBJ1-1, with D possibly matching TRBD1 (5 bases). The receptor was isolated from a man aged 25-40 years who had recovered from COVID-19. The CDR3 protein is CASSLLGGRAFF. The CDR3 DNA sequence: TGTGCCAGCAGCTTGCTCGGGGGAAGGGCTTTCTTT.